A single T cell receptor beta chain is shown here with its context. This sample is part of a study of shared T cell receptors in the human thymus. V lost 4 bases and J lost 2, with 15 bases in between. Per germline, CDR1 MNHEY and CDR2 SVGAGI. The CDR3 is made up of 15 amino acids. Profiled with immunoSEQ multiplex PCR; TCRdb holds only in-frame clones, not every one. The data show almost 550,000 clones, approximately 80% seen once. These same records also appear under a second study, on human thymus T cells. This second report adds: Resections were taken during corrective heart surgery, and the thymus tissue came from these. Thymic as well as blood repertoires seemed to favor certain V and J genes unevenly.

The chain employs TRBV6-5 and TRBJ2-7; TRBD1 is a possible D gene (5 bases). The sequenced sample was thymocytes. The clonotype was recovered from a boy under two years old with a congenital heart defect. CDR3 nucleotides: TGTGCCAGCAGTTCATTAGAAGGGGCTCCCTACGAGCAGTACTTC. Translating gives CASSSLEGAPYEQYF.